This T cell receptor (beta chain) was found in a study of blood T cell repertoires in COVID-19. Study-level background: Nucleic acid was either cDNA or gDNA, and it came from T cells, B-cell-depleted T cells, or PBMCs.

Germline CDR1 is LGHNT and CDR2 is FRNRAP. V lost 5 bases to trimming and J lost 5 bases; unmatched junction nucleotides: 5. CDR3 size: 14 residues. Original handling: Quantification of nucleated cells was approximated via reference gene primer amplification. Clones were sequenced by immunoSEQ multiplex PCR, and TCRdb holds only the in-frame ones, with some missing. Clone size and the V and J calls come from that table; the DNA yielded D and trimming. There are around 460,000 clones in the sample; around 90% occur only once, and roughly 0.78% lies in the top ten. Sequencing used peripheral blood. The V call is TRBV12-5, the J call TRBJ2-2, with 7 bases that match TRBD1. The sequence came from a man aged 18-30 years with COVID-19, enrolled during active disease. CDR3 sequence: CASGPWTGTGELFF. The CDR3 bases are TGTGCTAGTGGTCCCTGGACAGGAACCGGGGAGCTGTTTTTT.